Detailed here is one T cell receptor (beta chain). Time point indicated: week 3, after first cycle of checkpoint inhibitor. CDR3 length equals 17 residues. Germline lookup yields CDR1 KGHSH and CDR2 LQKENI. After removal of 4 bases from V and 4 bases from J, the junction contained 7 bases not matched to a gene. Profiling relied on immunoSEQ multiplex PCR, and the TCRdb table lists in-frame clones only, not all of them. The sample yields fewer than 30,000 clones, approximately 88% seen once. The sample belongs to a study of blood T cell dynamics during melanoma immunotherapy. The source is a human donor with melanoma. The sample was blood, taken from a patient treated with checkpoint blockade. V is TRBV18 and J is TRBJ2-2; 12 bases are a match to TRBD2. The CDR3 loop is CASSLGLAGGSTGELFF. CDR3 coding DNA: TGTGCCAGCTCACTCGGCCTAGCGGGAGGGAGCACCGGGGAGCTGTTTTTT.